The 29 T cell receptor beta chains below come from one sample, sequenced in a study of early T cells in non-severe SARS-CoV-2 infection. TCRdb re-derived calls from the 5' RACE reads in MiXCR, one entry per CDR3 protein. The sample carries about 69,000 distinct CDR3 sequences, roughly a tenth recorded once. The sequenced sample consisted of whole blood. Source of these receptors: an adult who was a healthcare worker with PCR-confirmed SARS-CoV-2 infection or an uninfected control (not recorded which).

V is TRBV13 and J is TRBJ2-7; D unclear. Germline V CDR1 and CDR2: PRHDT, FYEKMQ (reference sequence). Trimming took off 5 bases at V and 3 bases at J, with 14 bases between the two ends. CDR3 length: 14 residues. The CDR3 reads CASSAREDHYEQYF. Written as DNA, the CDR3 is TGTGCCAGCAGCGCAAGAGAGGACCACTACGAGCAGTACTTC.

This clonotype has ten or more counts. V is TRBV29-1 and J is TRBJ2-1, with D unresolved. Deletions cut 8 bases from V and 0 bases from J, with 8 bases between. The CDR3 contains 12 residues. Germline CDR1 and CDR2: SQVTM and ANQGSEA. The CDR3 nucleotides are TGCAGCTATAAATTCTCCTACAATGAGCAGTTCTTC. It is translated as CSYKFSYNEQFF.

This clonotype was found many times. J is TRBJ2-3 and V is TRBV7-2, with 12 nucleotides matching TRBD2. There are 17 residues in the CDR3. Germline trimming cut 4 bases from V and 3 bases from J; bases unmatched to any gene: 8. Germline V CDR1 and CDR2: SGHTA, FQGNSA. CDR3 in amino acids: CASSYKTSGGATDTQYF. The CDR3 DNA reads TGTGCCAGCAGCTACAAGACTAGCGGGGGAGCTACAGATACGCAGTATTTT.

This clonotype was detected ten times or more. The V and J genes are TRBV2 and TRBJ2-2; D possibly corresponds to TRBD1 (5 bases). V was clipped by 4 bases and J by 2 bases, with 8 bases between them. The CDR3 sequence is 14 residues long. Germline-derived CDR1 and CDR2 are SNHLY and FYNNEI. The CDR3, as DNA: TGTGCCAGCAGTGTCCAGGGTAACACCGGGGAGCTGTTTTTT. It is translated as CASSVQGNTGELFF.

By sample share, this clonotype is medium-sized. The chain is built from TRBV7-2 and TRBJ2-1, with TRBD2 identical over 8 bases. CDR3 length: 16 residues. The V and J ends lost 2 bases and 4 bases, in that order; junction bases with no gene match: 7. In germline, CDR1 is SGHTA, CDR2 FQGNSA. The CDR3: CASSLIGLAQYNEQFF. CDR3 DNA: TGTGCCAGCAGCTTAATTGGACTAGCTCAGTACAATGAGCAGTTCTTC.

This clonotype occurred many times. The gene calls are TRBV5-8 and TRBJ1-5; TRBD1 matches 8 bases. Looked up from germline, CDR1 is SGHTS and CDR2 is YDEGEE. Germline trimming cut 5 bases from V and 0 bases from J; bases unmatched to any gene: 7. The length of the CDR3 is 16 residues. CDR3 sequence (DNA): TGTGCCAGCAGAAAAGGGACAGGCTATAGCAATCAGCCCCAGCATTTT. This sequence encodes CASRKGTGYSNQPQHF.

This clonotype appeared a few times. The chain uses TRBV7-2 and TRBJ1-4; D unclear. V dropped 5 bases and J dropped 2 bases, with 12 bases sitting between them. Germline V gene data show CDR1 as SGHTA and CDR2 as FQGNSA. CDR3 length: 15 amino acids. The CDR3 here is CASSPVGLTNEKLFF. The DNA of the CDR3 is TGTGCCAGCAGCCCTGTCGGGTTGACTAATGAAAAACTGTTTTTT.

This clonotype was detected a few times. The V gene is TRBV3-1, the J gene TRBJ2-5; D uncertain. Trimming shortened V by 1 base and J by 1 base, and 7 bases separated the two germline ends. This CDR3 is 14 amino acids long. The germline gives CDR1 LGHDT, CDR2 YNNKEL (reference sequence). As DNA, the CDR3 is TGTGCCAGCAGCCAAGTCCCCATCCAAGAGACCCAGTACTTC. It translates to CASSQVPIQETQYF.

V is TRBV5-4 and J is TRBJ2-5; TRBD1 agrees at 9 bases. The CDR3 is made up of 14 amino acids. J was trimmed by 7 bases and V by 4 bases; bases with no gene match: 8. From germline, CDR1 is SGHNT and CDR2 YYREEE (reference sequence). The CDR3 here is CASSPGTGTGTQYF. As DNA, the CDR3 is TGTGCCAGCAGCCCCGGGACAGGGACAGGGACCCAGTACTTC. Based on the CDR3 plus reference TRBV5-4 and TRBJ2-5, the full variable domain is ETGVTQSPTHLIKTRGQQVTLRCSSQSGHNTVSWYQQALGQGPQFIFQYYREEENGRGNFPPRFSGLQFPNYSSELNVNALELDDSALYLCASSPGTGTGTQYFGPGTRLLVL.

This clonotype appeared many times. The rearrangement uses TRBV12-3 or TRBV12-4 and TRBJ1-6, with 9 positions matching TRBD1. The CDR3 contains 14 residues. V shed 5 bases and J 6 bases; nucleotides not matched to a gene: 2. The CDR3 DNA follows: TGTGCCAGCAGTGGGGACAGGGCTAATTCACCCCTCCACTTT. Residues: CASSGDRANSPLHF.

This clonotype was recorded many times. The V gene is TRBV19, the J gene TRBJ2-2; TRBD2 might be the D (6 bases). The ends were cut back, 6 bases at V and 5 bases at J, with 16 bases in the middle. The CDR3 runs 15 residues. Germline CDR1 is LNHDA and CDR2 is SQIVND (reference sequence). The CDR3, as DNA: TGTGCCAGTAGCGGAGGGCCCGGGGGTACCGGGGAGCTGTTTTTT. Protein: CASSGGPGGTGELFF.

The V call is TRBV20-1, the J call TRBJ2-1, with 11 bases that match TRBD2. This CDR3 is 14 amino acids long. Germline CDR1 and CDR2: DFQATT and SNEGSKA (reference sequence). With V trimmed by 5 bases and J by 4 bases, 4 bases remained unmatched. The CDR3 sequence is CSAQSSGGYNEQFF. The CDR3 DNA reads TGCAGTGCTCAATCTAGCGGGGGGTACAATGAGCAGTTCTTC.

The V and J genes are TRBV27 and TRBJ1-4; D remains ambiguous. The germline CDR1 and CDR2 sequences are MNHEY and SMNVEV (reference sequence). The V and J ends lost 5 bases and 8 bases respectively, with 15 bases between them. This CDR3 comprises 14 residues. The CDR3 DNA is TGTGCCAGCAGTCCCCGGCTGTTCAGGGAAAAACTGTTTTTT. Its translation is CASSPRLFREKLFF.

This clonotype was detected ten times or more. V and J are TRBV7-8 and TRBJ2-1; 12 nucleotides line up with TRBD2. With 5 bases clipped from V and 4 bases from J, the junction kept 9 bases outside the gene matches. Germline V gene lookup returns CDR1 SGHVS and CDR2 FQNEAQ. The CDR3 sequence is 17 residues long. The CDR3 protein is CASSPGLAGLEYNEQFF. In nucleotides, the CDR3 is TGTGCCAGCAGCCCCGGACTAGCGGGGCTGGAATACAATGAGCAGTTCTTC.

This clonotype turned up a few times. The V and J genes are TRBV9 and TRBJ1-3; D gene ambiguous. Trimming stripped 3 bases from V and 1 base from J, with 8 bases between. Germline V gene lookup returns CDR1 SGDLS and CDR2 YYNGEE. The CDR3 length is 14 residues. DNA for the CDR3: TGTGCCAGCAGCGAGGGAAGTTCTGGAAACACCATATATTTT. Amino acids: CASSEGSSGNTIYF.

This chain uses TRBV20-1 with TRBJ1-1, with 7 bases identical to TRBD1. Germline CDR1 is DFQATT and CDR2 is SNEGSKA (reference sequence). The ends lost 4 bases at V and 11 bases at J; junction bases unmatched: 10. This CDR3 is built from 12 residues. The DNA of the CDR3 is TGCAGTGCTAACCCCTCAGGGGGGGTTGCTTTCTTT. Its protein product is CSANPSGGVAFF.

This clonotype was picked up many times. The rearrangement links TRBV7-2 to TRBJ2-7; the D call may be TRBD1 or TRBD2 (5 bases each). The CDR3 runs to 14 residues. Germline V lookup: CDR1 SGHTA, CDR2 FQGNSA. The V gene lost 6 bases and the J gene lost 7 bases, with 19 bases spanning the gap. The CDR3 loop is CASSKTRGAQEQYF. CDR3 coding DNA: TGTGCCAGCAGTAAGACGAGAGGGGCTCAGGAGCAGTACTTC.

This clonotype was observed many times. This chain connects TRBV29-1 to TRBJ2-2, with D uncertain. CDR1 SQVTM and CDR2 ANQGSEA come from the germline V gene. Between the trimmed V and J ends, which lost 8 bases and 6 bases, there was a span of 16 bases. The CDR3 has 13 amino acids. The CDR3 region has the DNA TGCAGCCCGAAGGGCAGGCATCCCGGGGAGCTGTTTTTT. Translated, it gives CSPKGRHPGELFF.

There are many counts of this clonotype. V is TRBV4-2 and J is TRBJ1-2, with D unresolved. Germline V CDR1 and CDR2: LGHNA, YNFKEQ. V was pared by 1 base and J by 4 bases, with 13 bases between. This CDR3 contains 15 residues. The CDR3 DNA reads TGTGCCAGCAGCCAAGCGGCCGGTGTAGGCTATGGCTACACCTTC. Protein sequence: CASSQAAGVGYGYTF.

This clonotype was counted ten times or more. The genes are TRBV24-1 and TRBJ1-1, with 9 bases lining up with TRBD1. V shed 9 bases and J 4 bases; nucleotides not matched to a gene: 11. CDR3 length: 15 amino acids. Germline V gives CDR1 KGHDR, CDR2 SFDVKD. The CDR3: CATYIGTGMGTEAFF. Written as DNA, the CDR3 is TGTGCCACCTACATCGGGACAGGGATGGGCACTGAAGCTTTCTTT.

This clonotype was seen repeatedly, ten times or more. The chain has TRBV6-1 and TRBJ1-1; TRBD1 might be the D (6 bases). The CDR3 is 15 residues long. Trimming removed 0 bases from V and 7 bases from J, with 15 bases in between. Germline V lookup: CDR1 MNHNS, CDR2 SASEGT. The CDR3 spells CASSEALQGMDEAFF. As DNA, the CDR3 is TGTGCCAGCAGTGAAGCGCTCCAGGGGATGGATGAAGCTTTCTTT.

This clonotype was detected many times. The rearrangement joins TRBV5-6 to TRBJ2-1; TRBD1 is a possible D gene (6 bases). Trimming shortened V by 3 bases and J by 9 bases, and 13 bases separated the two germline ends. Germline V gene sequence: CDR1 SGHDT, CDR2 YYEEEE. The length of the CDR3 is 13 residues. CDR3 in amino acids: CASSSTGFGEQFF. CDR3 nucleotides: TGTGCCAGCAGCTCGACAGGTTTCGGTGAGCAGTTCTTC.

This clonotype has at least ten counts. Written as DNA, the CDR3 is TGTGCCAGCAGTTCGGGGCGTGCAGGGCGCAACTCTGGGGCCAACGTCCTGACTTTC. Translation gives CASSSGRAGRNSGANVLTF. V usage is TRBV27 and J usage is TRBJ2-6; D possibly matches TRBD1 or TRBD2 (5 bases each). V lost 4 bases and J 0 bases, leaving 19 bases between the germline ends. From germline, CDR1 is MNHEY and CDR2 SMNVEV (reference sequence). The CDR3 extends over 19 amino acids. Using reference TRBV27 and TRBJ2-6 for the parts outside the CDR3, the full variable domain is EAQVTQNPRYLITVTGKKLTVTCSQNMNHEYMSWYRQDPGLGLRQIYYSMNVEVTDKGDVPEGYKVSRKEKRNFPLILESPSPNQTSLYFCASSSGRAGRNSGANVLTFGAGSRLTVL.

Ten or more counts support this clonotype. The chain links TRBV28 to TRBJ2-7; 11 nucleotides line up with TRBD2. V shed 3 bases, J shed 2 bases, and the junction held 12 bases outside the gene matches. The CDR3 is 18 residues long. Germline V gives CDR1 MDHEN, CDR2 SYDVKM. This CDR3 is CASSFGVGQTSGTYEQYF. DNA of the CDR3: TGTGCCAGCAGTTTCGGTGTCGGTCAGACTAGCGGGACCTACGAGCAGTACTTC. Combining the CDR3 with reference TRBV28 and TRBJ2-7 gives the whole variable domain DVKVTQSSRYLVKRTGEKVFLECVQDMDHENMFWYRQDPGLGLRLIYFSYDVKMKEKGDIPEGYSVSREKKERFSLILESASTNQTSMYLCASSFGVGQTSGTYEQYFGPGTRLTVT.

This clonotype was seen ten or more times. V gene TRBV24-1 combines with J gene TRBJ1-2; tentatively, D is TRBD1 (5 bases). Germline CDR1 is KGHDR and CDR2 is SFDVKD. Trimming shortened V by 3 bases and J by 6 bases, and 16 bases separated the two germline ends. The CDR3 runs 15 residues. CDR3 in amino acids: CATSDNLGRVDGYTF. The CDR3 DNA reads as TGTGCCACCAGTGATAATCTAGGCAGGGTAGATGGCTACACCTTC.

The chain carries TRBV2 and TRBJ1-3; possible D gene TRBD1, 6 bases. The V gene's germline CDR1 is SNHLY and CDR2 FYNNEI. The CDR3 has 12 amino acids. Trimming removed 4 bases at V and 8 bases at J, with 9 bases between. The CDR3 loop reads CASSVGGHTIYF. The CDR3 region has the DNA TGTGCCAGCAGTGTTGGGGGCCACACCATATATTTT.

This clonotype was seen repeatedly, ten times or more. The chain combines TRBV25-1 with TRBJ2-5, with 9 bases that match TRBD1. The V and J ends lost 4 bases and 5 bases, in that order; junction bases with no gene match: 5. This CDR3 contains 14 residues. Germline V gene lookup returns CDR1 MGHDK and CDR2 SYGVNS. The CDR3 loop is CASSVTGGSETQYF. CDR3 in DNA: TGTGCCAGCAGTGTGACAGGGGGAAGCGAGACCCAGTACTTC.

This clonotype was observed a few times. The rearrangement uses TRBV9 and TRBJ2-1; possible D gene TRBD2, 5 bases. Between the trimmed V and J ends, which lost 0 bases and 5 bases, there was a span of 9 bases. Germline lookup yields CDR1 SGDLS and CDR2 YYNGEE. This CDR3 comprises 14 residues. The CDR3 bases are TGTGCCAGCAGCGTAGGAGCGGCTAACAATGAGCAGTTCTTC. Translated: CASSVGAANNEQFF.

A few counts support this clonotype. The genes are TRBV10-3 and TRBJ2-1; 9 positions match TRBD1. The CDR3 has 12 amino acids. V dropped 2 bases and J dropped 12; count of bases not matched to a gene: 2. Germline CDR1 reads ENHRY; CDR2 reads SYGVKD. The CDR3 region is CAISELGQGQFF. Here the CDR3 DNA reads TGTGCCATCAGTGAGCTGGGACAGGGGCAGTTCTTC.